This T cell receptor beta chain was recovered during a study of blood T cell repertoires in COVID-19. Method: immunoSEQ multiplex PCR; TCRdb's copy keeps in-frame clones and lacks some. The sample lists roughly 290,000 clones, approximately 86% occurring once. Germline trimming cut 1 base from V and 7 bases from J; bases unmatched to any gene: 3. The germline CDR1 and CDR2 sequences are KGHSH and LQKENI. The CDR3 loop spans 13 amino acids. This chain links TRBV18 with TRBJ1-2; 7 bases are shared with TRBD1. The specimen sequenced was peripheral blood. The source of this sequence is a human donor with COVID-19, enrolled during active disease. The donor label of this sample is uncertain. CDR3 in amino acids: CASSPRQGGGYTF. The CDR3, as DNA: TGTGCCAGCTCACCACGACAGGGAGGTGGCTACACCTTC.